The rows below give T cell receptor beta chains drawn from one sample of a study of CD8+ T cells in alopecia areata. TCRdb keeps only in-frame clones here, not all; method: immunoSEQ multiplex PCR. The data contain roughly 250,000 clones, about 68% of them singletons. This sample comprised CD4+ T cells sorted from blood, obtained at week 0. The receptor source for this set is a human donor with alopecia areata. CDR3s include the opening cysteine and the closing phenylalanine or tryptophan. D genes are given only for firm matches. Size values are once, few and many counts, or a class for expanded clones, and some rows have none.

v_gene	abundance	d_gene	j_gene	CDR3aa	CDR3nt
TRBV6-5	.	TRBD2	TRBJ2-5	CASSYGSSGGETQYF	TGTGCCAGCAGTTACGGTTCTAGCGGGGGCGAGACCCAGTACTTC
TRBV29-1	.	.	TRBJ2-3	CSVEGTITDTQYF	TGCAGCGTTGAGGGCACTATCACAGATACGCAGTATTTT
TRBV15	.	.	TRBJ1-1	CATSREVLRRAYTEAFF	TGTGCCACCAGCAGAGAAGTTCTTCGACGGGCGTACACTGAAGCTTTCTTT
TRBV19	few	.	TRBJ2-3	CASSILDTQYF	TGTGCCAGTAGTATATTGGATACGCAGTATTTT
TRBV27	.	.	TRBJ1-6	CASRTFQVGSPLHF	TGTGCCAGCAGGACGTTTCAAGTCGGCTCACCCCTCCACTTT
TRBV25-1	once	.	TRBJ2-1	CAGGSFGVNEQFF	TGTGCCGGAGGGAGTTTTGGGGTCAATGAGCAGTTCTTC
TRBV25-1	.	TRBD1	TRBJ1-5	CASSGQGDNQPQHF	TGTGCCAGCAGTGGACAGGGAGACAATCAGCCCCAGCATTTT
TRBV30	.	.	TRBJ2-7	CAWTRRGGSYEQYF	TGTGCCTGGACTCGGCGGGGCGGTTCCTACGAGCAGTACTTC
TRBV4-3	.	TRBD2	TRBJ2-3	CASSQGTSGVQDTQYF	TGCGCCAGCAGCCAAGGGACTAGCGGGGTACAAGATACGCAGTATTTT
TRBV29-1	.	.	TRBJ1-1	CSAQRAQGGTEAFF	TGCAGCGCCCAGCGGGCACAGGGTGGCACTGAAGCTTTCTTT
TRBV29-1	.	.	TRBJ1-1	CSGSVQRRGAFF	TGCAGCGGGAGCGTACAGCGACGGGGGGCTTTCTTT
TRBV15	once	.	TRBJ2-5	CAIQSSGLEETQYF	TGTGCCATCCAGTCTTCAGGTTTAGAAGAGACCCAGTACTTC
TRBV29-1	few	TRBD1	TRBJ2-3	CSVVWDSNTQYF	TGCAGCGTTGTATGGGACAGCAATACGCAGTATTTT
TRBV29-1	.	.	TRBJ2-1	CSVMRSAQGFNEQFF	TGCAGCGTCATGAGGTCGGCACAGGGCTTTAATGAGCAGTTCTTC
TRBV9	.	.	TRBJ1-1	CASSPTKTGATEAFF	TGTGCCAGCAGCCCCACAAAAACAGGAGCCACTGAAGCTTTCTTT
TRBV5-6	.	.	TRBJ2-5	CASSPKGVQETQYF	TGTGCCAGCAGCCCTAAGGGGGTACAAGAGACCCAGTACTTC
TRBV30	.	.	TRBJ1-5	CAWRTPGNQPQHF	TGTGCCTGGCGGACACCCGGCAATCAGCCCCAGCATTTT
TRBV29-1	.	TRBD1	TRBJ2-1	CSVVLQGTYNEQFF	TGCAGCGTCGTCCTACAGGGGACCTACAATGAGCAGTTCTTC
TRBV29-1	few	.	TRBJ1-2	CSVYFYGYTF	TGCAGCGTCTATTTCTATGGCTACACCTTC
TRBV5-1	few	.	TRBJ2-3	CASSPRLQSTDTQYF	TGCGCCAGCAGCCCCCGACTCCAGAGCACAGATACGCAGTATTTT
TRBV29-1	.	TRBD2	TRBJ2-3	CSVESSGVTDTQYF	TGCAGCGTTGAAAGTAGCGGGGTCACAGATACGCAGTATTTT
TRBV5-1	few	.	TRBJ2-1	CASSLVGGEQFF	TGCGCCAGCAGCTTGGTGGGTGGTGAGCAGTTCTTC
TRBV29-1	once	.	TRBJ2-4	CSVGSLAKNIQYF	TGCAGCGTTGGGTCGTTAGCCAAAAACATTCAGTACTTC
TRBV4-2	few	.	TRBJ1-6	CASSPPRGDNSPLHF	TGTGCCAGCAGCCCCCCAAGGGGGGATAATTCACCCCTCCACTTT
TRBV29-1	.	.	TRBJ2-3	CSVSTVGSSTDTQYF	TGCAGCGTTTCGACCGTAGGGTCTAGCACAGATACGCAGTATTTT
TRBV29-1	.	TRBD1	TRBJ1-2	CSVRRQGIYGYTF	TGCAGCGTCAGACGACAGGGGATCTATGGCTACACCTTC
TRBV4-3	.	.	TRBJ2-5	CASSQEGLETQYF	TGCGCCAGCAGCCAAGAAGGTTTGGAGACCCAGTACTTC
TRBV6-5	.	.	TRBJ2-6	CASSYSIPSGANVLTF	TGTGCCAGCAGTTACTCGATTCCTTCTGGGGCCAACGTCCTGACTTTC
TRBV4-2	.	TRBD2	TRBJ2-3	CASSQELAGSSSTDTQYF	TGTGCCAGCAGCCAAGAGCTAGCGGGGTCCTCTAGCACAGATACGCAGTATTTT
TRBV7-9	.	TRBD1	TRBJ1-6	CASSQGQIHSPLHF	TGTGCCAGCAGCCAGGGACAGATCCATTCACCCCTCCACTTT
TRBV25-1	.	.	TRBJ1-1	CASSDRGQLNTEAFF	TGTGCCAGCAGTGACCGCGGCCAGTTGAACACTGAAGCTTTCTTT
TRBV29-1	.	.	TRBJ2-2	CSVPRSAANTGELFF	TGCAGCGTCCCCCGGTCTGCCGCGAACACCGGGGAGCTGTTTTTT
TRBV11-2	.	.	TRBJ2-5	CASSLDSGETQYF	TGTGCCAGCAGCTTAGATTCGGGCGAGACCCAGTACTTC
TRBV30	.	.	TRBJ1-1	CAWSAGRTEAFF	TGTGCCTGGAGTGCCGGGAGGACTGAAGCTTTCTTT
TRBV7-2	.	TRBD1	TRBJ2-5	CASRLRQGGPETQYF	TGTGCCAGCAGACTTAGACAGGGGGGCCCCGAGACCCAGTACTTC
TRBV29-1	.	.	TRBJ2-2	CSVERGHGELFF	TGCAGCGTTGAGCGGGGCCACGGGGAGCTGTTTTTT
TRBV4-2	.	.	TRBJ2-7	CASSHGPYEQYF	TGTGCCAGCAGCCACGGGCCCTACGAGCAGTACTTC
TRBV10-3	.	.	TRBJ1-1	CAISDRGKDMNTEAFF	TGTGCCATCAGTGACCGAGGGAAGGACATGAACACTGAAGCTTTCTTT
TRBV25-1	once	TRBD1	TRBJ2-3	CASSELRDRVTYF	TGTGCCAGCAGTGAATTACGGGACAGGGTGACGTATTTT
TRBV10-3	.	.	TRBJ1-1	CAISEQGRGTEAFF	TGTGCCATCAGTGAACAAGGACGGGGCACTGAAGCTTTCTTT